This is a list of T cell receptor beta chains from one sample in a study of blood T cell repertoires in COVID-19. Clones were read by immunoSEQ multiplex PCR, and TCRdb kept only the in-frame ones, dropping some. The sample has some 87,000 clones; around 87% are singletons. The source material was peripheral blood. All receptors derive from a human donor in a cohort sampled during active COVID-19. CDR3s include the opening cysteine and the closing phenylalanine or tryptophan. D genes are given only for firm matches. Not every row has a clone size; where given, it reads once, few, many or a size class.

D gene: TRBD2
J gene: TRBJ2-6
clone size: NA
V gene: TRBV11-2
CDR3 DNA: TGTGCCAGCAGCTCAACTAGCGCTGGGGCCAACGTCCTGACTTTC
CDR3 protein: CASSSTSAGANVLTF

D gene: NA
J gene: TRBJ2-3
clone size: NA
V gene: TRBV2
CDR3 DNA: TGTGCCAGCAAAGTTGGAGAACCCACAGATACGCAGTATTTT
CDR3 protein: CASKVGEPTDTQYF

D gene: TRBD2
J gene: TRBJ2-1
clone size: NA
V gene: TRBV6-5
CDR3 DNA: TGTGCCAGCAGAGCCGCGCGGGGGGCCTACAATGAGCAGTTCTTC
CDR3 protein: CASRAARGAYNEQFF

D gene: NA
J gene: TRBJ2-7
clone size: NA
V gene: TRBV19
CDR3 DNA: TGTGCCACATCGAGCAGGAAAAGCTCCTACGAGCAGTACTTC
CDR3 protein: CATSSRKSSYEQYF

D gene: TRBD1
J gene: TRBJ2-1
clone size: NA
V gene: TRBV12-3/TRBV12-4
CDR3 DNA: TGTGCCAGCAAGTCCGGGACAGAGAATGAGCAGTTCTTC
CDR3 protein: CASKSGTENEQFF

D gene: NA
J gene: TRBJ2-3
clone size: NA
V gene: TRBV5-1
CDR3 DNA: TGCGCCAGCAGCTTGGCCCCGCGGGGCCCCAGGGCGTTTACGCAGTATTTT
CDR3 protein: CASSLAPRGPRAFTQYF

D gene: TRBD1
J gene: TRBJ1-1
clone size: NA
V gene: TRBV5-6
CDR3 DNA: TGTGCCAGCAGCTTGGGGACAGGGCTGTTCGCTTTCTTT
CDR3 protein: CASSLGTGLFAFF

D gene: NA
J gene: TRBJ2-1
clone size: NA
V gene: TRBV11-1
CDR3 DNA: TGTGCCAGCAGCTTAGGCGGGAACGACTACAATGAGCAGTTCTTC
CDR3 protein: CASSLGGNDYNEQFF

D gene: TRBD2
J gene: TRBJ2-2
clone size: NA
V gene: TRBV6-5
CDR3 DNA: TGTGCCAGCACCAGAGCGGGGGGTTTCACCGGGGAGCTGTTTTTT
CDR3 protein: CASTRAGGFTGELFF

D gene: TRBD2
J gene: TRBJ2-6
clone size: NA
V gene: TRBV28
CDR3 DNA: TGTGCCAGCAAGGGGTTAGGGAGGGTTCTACCTGGGGCCAACGTCCTGACTTTC
CDR3 protein: CASKGLGRVLPGANVLTF

D gene: NA
J gene: TRBJ2-2
clone size: NA
V gene: TRBV5-1
CDR3 DNA: TGCGCCAGCAGCTTGGGTTCGGGGACGAACACCGGGGAGCTGTTTTTT
CDR3 protein: CASSLGSGTNTGELFF

D gene: NA
J gene: TRBJ1-5
clone size: NA
V gene: TRBV27
CDR3 DNA: TGTGCCAGCAGTTTACGGCAGGGCTCCAATCAGCCCCAGCATTTT
CDR3 protein: CASSLRQGSNQPQHF

D gene: NA
J gene: TRBJ1-4
clone size: NA
V gene: TRBV9
CDR3 DNA: TGTGCCAGCAGCGTTACCGACAGGAATGAAAAACTGTTTTTT
CDR3 protein: CASSVTDRNEKLFF

D gene: TRBD1
J gene: TRBJ1-1
clone size: NA
V gene: TRBV11-2
CDR3 DNA: TGTGCCAGCAGCCAGGGACAGGTTTACACTGAAGCTTTCTTT
CDR3 protein: CASSQGQVYTEAFF

D gene: NA
J gene: TRBJ2-2
clone size: NA
V gene: TRBV7-9
CDR3 DNA: TGTGCCAGCAGCCATTCCCCAGCGCTCACCGGGGAGCTGTTTTTT
CDR3 protein: CASSHSPALTGELFF

D gene: NA
J gene: TRBJ2-2
clone size: NA
V gene: TRBV12-3/TRBV12-4
CDR3 DNA: TGTGCCAGCCGGTCCAACACCGGGGAGCTGTTTTTT
CDR3 protein: CASRSNTGELFF

D gene: TRBD2
J gene: TRBJ2-5
clone size: NA
V gene: TRBV5-4
CDR3 DNA: TGTGCCAGCAGCCCCCGGGAGCGGGGGGGCGTCGGAGAGACCCAGTACTTC
CDR3 protein: CASSPRERGGVGETQYF

D gene: NA
J gene: TRBJ1-1
clone size: NA
V gene: TRBV29-1
CDR3 DNA: TGCAGCGTTGTAGCTACCGGCCGGAACACTGAAGCTTTCTTT
CDR3 protein: CSVVATGRNTEAFF

D gene: TRBD2
J gene: TRBJ2-2
clone size: NA
V gene: TRBV7-7
CDR3 DNA: TGTGCCAGCAGCCCGGGACTAGCAAGCACCGGGGAGCTGTTTTTT
CDR3 protein: CASSPGLASTGELFF

D gene: NA
J gene: TRBJ2-7
clone size: NA
V gene: TRBV18
CDR3 DNA: TGTGCCAGCTCACCCCAGGGGTTCCACGAGCAGTACTTC
CDR3 protein: CASSPQGFHEQYF

D gene: NA
J gene: TRBJ2-2
clone size: NA
V gene: TRBV7-6
CDR3 DNA: TGTGCCAGCAGCTTAAGCCCGGCGGGGAACACCGGGGAGCTGTTTTTT
CDR3 protein: CASSLSPAGNTGELFF

D gene: NA
J gene: TRBJ1-2
clone size: NA
V gene: TRBV28
CDR3 DNA: TGTGCCAGCAGGATAAGACAGGACCTTGGACGCTATGGCTACACCTTC
CDR3 protein: CASRIRQDLGRYGYTF

D gene: NA
J gene: TRBJ1-4
clone size: NA
V gene: TRBV11-2
CDR3 DNA: TGTGCCAGCAGCCCGTCACCGTCGAGGGAAAAACTGTTTTTT
CDR3 protein: CASSPSPSREKLFF

D gene: NA
J gene: TRBJ1-1
clone size: few
V gene: TRBV6-5
CDR3 DNA: TGTGCCAGCAGTTACTCGGGCAGGGCTGAAGCTTTCTTT
CDR3 protein: CASSYSGRAEAFF

D gene: TRBD2
J gene: TRBJ2-7
clone size: NA
V gene: TRBV9
CDR3 DNA: TGTGCCAGCAGCAAAACGTGGCGGGGGGATCTCTACGAGCAGTACTTC
CDR3 protein: CASSKTWRGDLYEQYF

D gene: TRBD2
J gene: TRBJ2-7
clone size: NA
V gene: TRBV9
CDR3 DNA: TGTGCCAGCAGCGTATCGGTGGGGGGGAACTACGAGCAGTACTTC
CDR3 protein: CASSVSVGGNYEQYF

D gene: NA
J gene: TRBJ1-2
clone size: NA
V gene: TRBV28
CDR3 DNA: TGTGCCAGCCGTAAAGGTCCCAGGGCGCCCGGTACCTTC
CDR3 protein: CASRKGPRAPGTF

D gene: TRBD1
J gene: TRBJ1-2
clone size: NA
V gene: TRBV5-8
CDR3 DNA: TGTGCCAGCAACCTCCAACAGGGGTATGGCTACACCTTC
CDR3 protein: CASNLQQGYGYTF

D gene: NA
J gene: TRBJ2-7
clone size: NA
V gene: TRBV14
CDR3 DNA: TGTGCCAGCAGTTCCGGGACATCCTACGAGCAGTACTTC
CDR3 protein: CASSSGTSYEQYF

D gene: NA
J gene: TRBJ1-2
clone size: NA
V gene: TRBV19
CDR3 DNA: TGTGCCAGTAGTATGACAGGCCTCATAACGAGCTATGGCTACACCTTC
CDR3 protein: CASSMTGLITSYGYTF

D gene: NA
J gene: TRBJ1-4
clone size: NA
V gene: TRBV20-1
CDR3 DNA: TGCAGTGCAAAGGAGAATGAAAAACTGTTTTTT
CDR3 protein: CSAKENEKLFF

D gene: TRBD1
J gene: TRBJ1-2
clone size: NA
V gene: TRBV7-2
CDR3 DNA: TGTGCCAGCAGCTTCACAGGGGACCGGGGCTACACCTTC
CDR3 protein: CASSFTGDRGYTF

D gene: TRBD1
J gene: TRBJ1-6
clone size: NA
V gene: TRBV6-5
CDR3 DNA: TGTGCCAGCAGTTTAATAGGACAGGGGCTAAATTCACCCCTCCACTTT
CDR3 protein: CASSLIGQGLNSPLHF

D gene: TRBD1
J gene: TRBJ1-2
clone size: once
V gene: TRBV30
CDR3 DNA: TGTGCCTGGAGTTCTCACGGACAGGATGGCTACACCTTC
CDR3 protein: CAWSSHGQDGYTF

D gene: TRBD2
J gene: TRBJ2-1
clone size: NA
V gene: TRBV6-5
CDR3 DNA: TGTGCCAGCTCCCTAGCGGGGGCCTACAATGAGCAGTTCTTC
CDR3 protein: CASSLAGAYNEQFF

D gene: TRBD2
J gene: TRBJ2-3
clone size: NA
V gene: TRBV7-2
CDR3 DNA: TGTGCCAGCAGCATCACTAGCGGATACACAGATACGCAGTATTTT
CDR3 protein: CASSITSGYTDTQYF

D gene: NA
J gene: TRBJ2-2
clone size: NA
V gene: TRBV6-6
CDR3 DNA: TGTGCCAGCAGTTACGCGACCGGGGAGCTGTTTTTT
CDR3 protein: CASSYATGELFF

D gene: NA
J gene: TRBJ1-1
clone size: NA
V gene: TRBV4-1
CDR3 DNA: TGCGCCAGCAGCCAACCCTCCTACCAAAGTAAATTGAACACTGAAGCTTTCTTT
CDR3 protein: CASSQPSYQSKLNTEAFF

D gene: NA
J gene: TRBJ1-1
clone size: once
V gene: TRBV5-1
CDR3 DNA: TGCGCCAGCAGCCACACAGCGGCGGGAACTGAAGCTTTCTTT
CDR3 protein: CASSHTAAGTEAFF

D gene: NA
J gene: TRBJ2-3
clone size: NA
V gene: TRBV7-8
CDR3 DNA: TGTGCCAGCAGCCGTCAACCACTTTCAACGCAGTATTTT
CDR3 protein: CASSRQPLSTQYF

D gene: TRBD2
J gene: TRBJ2-2
clone size: NA
V gene: TRBV5-1
CDR3 DNA: TGCGCCAGCAGCTTGGGACTAGCGGACACCGGGGAGCTGTTTTTT
CDR3 protein: CASSLGLADTGELFF